Listed below are T cell receptor beta chains from one sample, sequenced in a study of T cells after posttransplantation cyclophosphamide. Here immunoSEQ multiplex PCR was the method, and the copy in TCRdb shows in-frame clones only, minus some. The table lists 9,500 to 14,000 clones, about 89% of them singletons. The material was PBMCs, obtained after allogeneic stem cell transplant with posttransplant cyclophosphamide. These receptors all stem from a female patient younger than 45 who received an allogeneic stem cell transplant from an unrelated donor, was CMV-positive, and had no GVHD. Among the T cells, some may be from the graft donor. The conserved cysteine and the conserved F or W are not part of the CDR3 here.

j_call: TRBJ2-1; v_call: TRBV29-1; cdr3_aa: SAQTSGYNEQF
j_call: TRBJ2-7; v_call: TRBV18; cdr3_aa: ASSQSTYAYEQY
j_call: TRBJ2-1; v_call: TRBV19; cdr3_aa: ASSVSGMVLYNEQF
j_call: TRBJ1-5; v_call: TRBV5-8; cdr3_aa: ADTGSLNQPQH
j_call: TRBJ1-5; v_call: TRBV5-6; cdr3_aa: ASSRQGLQPQH
j_call: TRBJ1-3; v_call: TRBV5-6; cdr3_aa: ASSGMGRAAGNTIY
j_call: TRBJ1-1; v_call: TRBV18; cdr3_aa: ASSPARGSRTEAF
j_call: TRBJ1-5; v_call: TRBV5-5; cdr3_aa: ASSLGDRGRFQREPQH
j_call: TRBJ2-7; v_call: TRBV6-1; cdr3_aa: AGRTGKNEQY
j_call: TRBJ2-3; v_call: TRBV5-1; cdr3_aa: ASSLLGTSTDTQY
j_call: TRBJ2-7; v_call: TRBV6-4; cdr3_aa: ASSDRDRGNYEQY